This T cell receptor (beta chain) stems from a study of tumor-infiltrating lymphocytes in localized non-small cell lung cancer (dated by TCRdb to 2020 to 2022). Regarding the study in general: The cohort included patients whose samples were collected after neoadjuvant chemotherapy, as well as both smokers and never-smokers and several histologies. Each patient contributed resected tumor tissue and uninvolved lung tissue from the same patient, described as non-adjacent to the tumor. Flow cytometry, multiplex immunofluorescence, RNA-seq, exome sequencing and proteomics were applied to the same patients as TCR sequencing, which was one of several integrated assays. In total, the ICON cohort was made up of about 150 surgical patients who had localized non-small cell lung cancer and whose tumors were resected. The paired tumor versus uninvolved lung comparison of immunoSEQ T-cell fraction included 45 to 65 patients. On the study overall, not on this receptor specifically: In line with immunofluorescence CD3 counts, TCRbeta sequencing supported higher T cell infiltration in tumors compared with uninvolved lung tissue. Different pieces of the same tissue were used for different assays, so technical variation could not be separated from intratumor heterogeneity. TCR-derived T-cell fraction did not differ between the flow cytometry-defined immunotypes IM1 (good prognosis) and IM2 (poor prognosis). No association of tumor T-cell fraction from TCR sequencing with recurrence-free survival was found (p = 0.61). Assay coverage varied across patients depending on available tissue quantity, so only a subset of the cohort had TCR sequencing.

As regards this clone: It lacks a known antigen. No base qualities exist here, and no much larger clone lies one base off it.

Enrollment in ICON was initiated in April 2016, and the last patient was enrolled in 2018. In a subcohort of around 72 patients, fresh tumor and matched uninvolved tissue were collected for in-depth immune analyses, with TCR sequencing among those analyses. No cell sorting was done, and TCR sequencing was instead run on DNA isolated from bulk tissue. The T-cell fraction in tumor and uninvolved lung tissue was obtained from TCR sequencing using the immunoSEQ assay. Per the original workflow: In the survival analysis, patients were divided into a high T-cell fraction group (upper tertile) and a low T-cell fraction group (lower two tertiles), and the two groups were compared using a log-rank test. Paired tumor versus uninvolved lung differences in T-cell fraction were tested with a signed-rank test. The clones in this table, taken by TCRdb from immuneACCESS, are in-frame only. Not every clone is retained; where verified, under half of the shortfall comes from an unresolved V gene, and the cause of the rest is unknown. Clone size and the V and J calls come from that table; the DNA yielded D and trimming. This sample holds about 13,000 clones; 79% were observed only once. Approximately 13% of the sample lies in the top ten.

The V end loses 0 bases and the J end loses 2 bases, and a stretch of 13 bases separates them. From its cysteine to its phenylalanine, the CDR3 spans 16 amino acids. Just the 48-base CDR3 DNA is kept, in frame starting at base 1. The germline V gene yields LGHNA for CDR1 and YSLEER for CDR2. What was sequenced was lung tumor tissue. The receptor comes from a human donor with non-small cell lung cancer. The V and J segments used are TRBV4-3 and TRBJ1-1, with the D gene uncertain. The DNA sequence follows: TGCGCCAGCAGCCAAGAAGTTCGGGCAGGTAACACTGAAGCTTTCTTT. The encoded protein is CASSQEVRAGNTEAFF.